The 18 T cell receptor beta chains reported below all come from one sample, sequenced in a study of T cells in localized non-small cell lung cancer. Produced via immunoSEQ multiplex PCR; TCRdb's table is partial and in-frame only. The data show tens of thousands of clones, roughly 80% seen once. The input for sequencing was PBMCs, taken before any cancer treatment. The receptors were sampled from a man aged 40 to 69 with stage II squamous cell lung carcinoma.

The gene calls are TRBV7-8 and TRBJ1-2; D gene unclear. The CDR3 is 11 amino acids. CDR1 and CDR2 (germline): SGHVS, FQNEAQ. V was cut by 5 bases and J by 8 bases, with 9 bases left in between. The CDR3 DNA sequence: TGTGCCAGCAGCCTCCACGGGGGCTACACCTTC. Translation: CASSLHGGYTF. Variable domain in full (rest from reference TRBV7-8 and TRBJ1-2): GAGVSQSPRYKVAKRGQDVALRCDPISGHVSLFWYQQALGQGPEFLTYFQNEAQLDKSGLPSDRFFAERPEGSVSTLKIQRTQQEDSAVYLCASSLHGGYTFGSGTRLTVV.

This clone was observed once. V gene TRBV21-1 combines with J gene TRBJ2-7; TRBD1 is taken as the D call from the table, unchecked against the DNA. TRBV21-1 is a documented pseudogene. This CDR3 is built from 15 residues. The CDR3 protein is CASSKRDRDVYEQYF. DNA for the CDR3: TGTGCCAGCAGCAAAAGGGACAGGGATGTATACGAGCAGTACTTC.

The V call is TRBV4-3, the J call TRBJ2-6; D not resolved. Germline lookup yields CDR1 LGHNA and CDR2 YSLEER. The CDR3 loop spans 16 amino acids. V was cut by 0 bases and J by 0 bases, with 6 bases left in between. The CDR3 reads CASSQDLSSGANVLTF. The CDR3, as DNA: TGCGCCAGCAGCCAAGATCTCTCCTCTGGGGCCAACGTCCTGACTTTC.

A few counts support this clone. The J gene is TRBJ2-7, the V gene TRBV30; possibly TRBD1 or TRBD2 for D (5 bases each). V was pared by 4 bases and J by 6 bases, with 16 bases between. Germline lookup yields CDR1 GTSNPN and CDR2 SVGIG (reference sequence). CDR3 size: 13 residues. The CDR3 region has the DNA TGTGCCTGGATGCCGGGGCGTATCGGCGAGCAGTACTTC. Amino acid sequence: CAWMPGRIGEQYF.

The chain carries TRBV4-3 and TRBJ1-2; D perhaps matches TRBD1 (5 bases). The CDR3 is 15 residues long. V was clipped by 3 bases and J by 2 bases, with 13 bases between them. Germline V gene sequence: CDR1 LGHNA, CDR2 YSLEER. CDR3: CASSQDWGGNYGYTF. Here the CDR3 DNA reads TGCGCCAGCAGCCAGGACTGGGGGGGAAACTATGGCTACACCTTC.

The rearrangement links TRBV5-1 to TRBJ2-7, with D perhaps TRBD1 (5 bases). Germline CDR1 reads SGHRS; CDR2 reads YFSETQ. V lost 3 bases and J 3 bases, leaving 19 bases between the germline ends. The CDR3 sequence is 16 residues long. The CDR3 is CASSSSLDKGLYEQYF. The CDR3 region has the DNA TGCGCCAGCAGCTCATCACTGGACAAGGGTCTCTACGAGCAGTACTTC.

The V gene is TRBV7-8, the J gene TRBJ2-5, with 8 positions matching TRBD2. Germline CDR1 is SGHVS and CDR2 is FQNEAQ. The J segment lost 2 bases and the V segment lost 2 bases, leaving 7 bases of the junction unmatched. The CDR3 consists of 16 residues. The CDR3 protein is CASSLRNGGAQETQYF. CDR3 in DNA: TGTGCCAGCAGCTTACGAAACGGGGGGGCACAAGAGACCCAGTACTTC.

Of note for this clone: A far larger clone is only one base removed, so a read error is likely. The same CDR3 is also encoded by other DNA sequences in this sample. This rearrangement joins TRBV7-2 to TRBJ1-2, with D possibly TRBD1 on 6 matching bases. V lost 2 bases and J lost 6, with 7 bases in between. This CDR3 has 12 amino acids. The germline V gene encodes CDR1 SGHTA and CDR2 FQGNSA. The CDR3 loop is CASSLQGNGYTF. The CDR3 bases are TGTGCCAGCAGCTTACAGGGGAATGGCTACACCTTC. Complete variable domain (other parts from reference TRBV7-2 and TRBJ1-2): GAGVSQSPSNKVTEKGKDVELRCDPISGHTALYWYRQSLGQGLEFLIYFQGNSAPDKSGLPSDRFSAERTGGSVSTLTIQRTQQEDSAVYLCASSLQGNGYTFGSGTRLTVV.

This clone occurred once. The chain links TRBV5-1 to TRBJ2-5, with D uncertain. CDR3 size: 15 residues. CDR1 and CDR2 (germline): SGHRS, YFSETQ. Deletions cut 1 base from V and 1 base from J, with 11 bases between. CDR3 sequence (DNA): TGCGCCAGCAGCTTGCAACAGCTCCCCCAAGAGACCCAGTACTTC. This gives the protein CASSLQQLPQETQYF.

The CDR3 nucleotides read TGTGCCAGCAGCAGAGACAGTCCTGAAGCTTTCTTT. It is translated as CASSRDSPEAFF. V and J are TRBV7-2 and TRBJ1-1, with D tentatively TRBD1 (5 bases). The V and J ends lost 5 bases and 6 bases respectively, with 10 bases between them. CDR1 is SGHTA, CDR2 FQGNSA, per germline. The CDR3 has 12 residues.

The J gene is TRBJ2-7, the V gene TRBV2; 13 nucleotides match TRBD2. Germline assignment: CDR1 SNHLY and CDR2 FYNNEI. The V and J ends lost 8 bases and 7 bases, in that order; junction bases with no gene match: 5. This CDR3 is 13 amino acids long. CDR3 DNA: TGTGCCAGCTCGGGACTAGCGGGGCGAGAGCAGTACTTC. Translated, it gives CASSGLAGREQYF.

The rearrangement joins TRBV2 to TRBJ2-1, with 7 bases aligning to TRBD2. Trimming at V came to 5 bases and at J to 9 bases, leaving 7 bases not matched to a gene. The CDR3 is 13 amino acids. Germline V lookup: CDR1 SNHLY, CDR2 FYNNEI. CDR3 DNA: TGTGCCAGCAGTCGGTGGGAGGGGACTGAGCAGTTCTTC. It encodes CASSRWEGTEQFF.

The chain is built from TRBV5-6 and TRBJ2-5, with TRBD2 matching over 14 bases. This CDR3 has 18 amino acids. V shed 2 bases and J 2 bases; nucleotides not matched to a gene: 8. Germline values: CDR1 SGHDT, CDR2 YYEEEE. DNA for the CDR3: TGTGCCAGCAGCTTCGGACTAGCGGGGGGCTACGATCAAGAGACCCAGTACTTC. It translates to CASSFGLAGGYDQETQYF.

This chain connects TRBV9 to TRBJ1-6, with a tentative D call TRBD1 (5 bases). Trimming cost V 3 bases and J 8 bases, with 15 bases left between them. This CDR3 has 15 residues. Germline lookup yields CDR1 SGDLS and CDR2 YYNGEE. The CDR3 is CASSALQGNHSPLHF. The CDR3 DNA reads as TGTGCCAGCAGCGCCCTTCAGGGCAATCATTCACCCCTCCACTTT.

This clone was seen just once. This rearrangement joins TRBV5-6 to TRBJ1-4, with D perhaps matching TRBD1 (5 bases). V shed 3 bases and J shed 12 bases, with 9 bases lying between them. The CDR3 is 11 residues long. The germline V gene has CDR1 SGHDT and CDR2 YYEEEE. CDR3 bases: TGTGCCAGCAGCTCCGGGACGCAACTGTTTTTT. This translates into CASSSGTQLFF.

The chain couples TRBV18 to TRBJ1-4; 10 bases are a match to TRBD1. Germline CDR1 KGHSH, CDR2 LQKENI. Germline trimming cut 5 bases from V and 5 bases from J; bases unmatched to any gene: 8. This CDR3 is built from 16 residues. CDR3 nucleotides: TGTGCCAGCTCAATAGGGACAGGGGCGCGAAATGAAAAACTGTTTTTT. Encoded protein: CASSIGTGARNEKLFF.

The chain couples TRBV7-9 to TRBJ2-7, with D tentatively TRBD1 or TRBD2 (5 bases each). The germline gives CDR1 SEHNR, CDR2 FQNEAQ (reference sequence). This CDR3 comprises 12 residues. Trimming cost V 1 base and J 6 bases, with 7 bases left between them. The CDR3: CASSLGDGEQYF. In DNA form, the CDR3 reads TGTGCCAGCAGCTTAGGGGACGGCGAGCAGTACTTC.

In its sample, this clone was seen many times. CDR3 coding DNA: TGTGCCAGCAGCAAAGGGGGCTGGGACAGTCTGAATCAGCCCCAGCATTTT. As protein: CASSKGGWDSLNQPQHF. The chain carries TRBV21-1 and TRBJ1-5; the table calls TRBD1, which could not be checked here. TRBV21-1 is classified as a pseudogene. CDR3 length: 17 amino acids.